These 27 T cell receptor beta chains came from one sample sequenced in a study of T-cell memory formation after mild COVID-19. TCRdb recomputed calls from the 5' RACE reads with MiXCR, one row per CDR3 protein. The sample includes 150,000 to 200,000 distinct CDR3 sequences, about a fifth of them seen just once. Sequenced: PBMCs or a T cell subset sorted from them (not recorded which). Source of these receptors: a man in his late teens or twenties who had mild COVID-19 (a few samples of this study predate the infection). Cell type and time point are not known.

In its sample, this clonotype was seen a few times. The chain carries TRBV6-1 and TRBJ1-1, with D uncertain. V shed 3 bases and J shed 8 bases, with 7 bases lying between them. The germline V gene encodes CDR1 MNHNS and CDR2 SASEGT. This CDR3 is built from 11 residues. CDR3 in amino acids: CASSDYEEAFF. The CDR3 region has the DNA TGTGCCAGCAGTGATTACGAAGAAGCTTTCTTT.

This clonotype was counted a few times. The chain's CDR3 is CASSAREITDTQYF. The CDR3 nucleotides are TGTGCCAGCTCTGCCAGGGAAATCACAGATACGCAGTATTTT. The chain has TRBV5-5 and TRBJ2-3; D may be TRBD1 (5 bases). The germline CDR1 and CDR2 sequences are SGHKS and YYEKEE (reference sequence). The CDR3 totals 14 residues. V gave up 7 bases and J gave up 2 bases, with 14 bases separating them.

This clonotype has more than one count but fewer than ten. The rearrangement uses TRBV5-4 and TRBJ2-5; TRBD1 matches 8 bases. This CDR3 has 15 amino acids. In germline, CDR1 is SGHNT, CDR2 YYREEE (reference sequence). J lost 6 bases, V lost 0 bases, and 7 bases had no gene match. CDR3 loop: CASSLAGTGKKTQYF. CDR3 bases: TGTGCCAGCAGCTTGGCCGGGACAGGAAAGAAGACCCAGTACTTC.

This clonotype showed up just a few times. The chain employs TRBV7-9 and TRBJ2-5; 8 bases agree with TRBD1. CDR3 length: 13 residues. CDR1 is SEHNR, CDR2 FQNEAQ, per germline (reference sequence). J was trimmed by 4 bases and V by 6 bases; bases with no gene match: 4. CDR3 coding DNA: TGTGCCAGCAGTCAGACAGGGGTAGAGACCCAGTACTTC. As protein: CASSQTGVETQYF.

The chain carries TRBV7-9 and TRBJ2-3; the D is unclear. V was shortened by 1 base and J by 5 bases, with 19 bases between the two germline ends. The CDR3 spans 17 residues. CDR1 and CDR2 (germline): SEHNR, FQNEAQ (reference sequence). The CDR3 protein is CASSLVGFEANEDTQYF. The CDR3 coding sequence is TGTGCCAGCAGCTTAGTGGGCTTCGAAGCGAACGAAGATACGCAGTATTTT.

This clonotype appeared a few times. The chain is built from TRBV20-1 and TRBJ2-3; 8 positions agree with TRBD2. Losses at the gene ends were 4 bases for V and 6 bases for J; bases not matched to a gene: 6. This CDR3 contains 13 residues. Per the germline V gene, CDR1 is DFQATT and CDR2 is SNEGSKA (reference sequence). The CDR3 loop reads CSAKAGATDTQYF. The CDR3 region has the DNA TGCAGTGCTAAAGCGGGGGCCACCGATACGCAGTATTTT.

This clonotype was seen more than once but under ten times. The CDR3 region has the DNA TGTGCCAGCAGCGTAGCGGGACATGACACCGGGGAGCTGTTTTTT. It yields the protein CASSVAGHDTGELFF. This rearrangement joins TRBV9 to TRBJ2-2, with a weak D call TRBD1 (6 bases). With 0 bases removed from V and 3 bases from J, the gap between germline ends came to 9 bases. Germline V gene data show CDR1 as SGDLS and CDR2 as YYNGEE. This CDR3 spans 15 amino acids.

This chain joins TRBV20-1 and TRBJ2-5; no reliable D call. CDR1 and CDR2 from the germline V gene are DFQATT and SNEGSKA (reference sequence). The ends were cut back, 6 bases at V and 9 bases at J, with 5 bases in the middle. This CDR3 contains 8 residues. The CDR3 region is CSAGSQYF. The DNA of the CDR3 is TGCAGTGCAGGGTCCCAGTACTTC.

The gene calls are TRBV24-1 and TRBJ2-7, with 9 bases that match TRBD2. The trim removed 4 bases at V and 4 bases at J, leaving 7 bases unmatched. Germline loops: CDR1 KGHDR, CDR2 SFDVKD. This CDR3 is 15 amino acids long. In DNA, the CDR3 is TGTGCCACCAGTGACTCCGGGACTAGCCGGTACGAGCAGTACTTC. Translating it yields CATSDSGTSRYEQYF.

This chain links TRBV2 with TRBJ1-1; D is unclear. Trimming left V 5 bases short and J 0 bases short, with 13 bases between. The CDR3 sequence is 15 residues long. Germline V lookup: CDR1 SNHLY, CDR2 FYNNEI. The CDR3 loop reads CASSRAWQMNTEAFF. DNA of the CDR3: TGTGCCAGCAGTCGAGCCTGGCAGATGAACACTGAAGCTTTCTTT.

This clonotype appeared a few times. The CDR3 DNA reads TGTGCCAGCAGTTTACGGTTTTGGGGAAATAAAGAAAACATTCAGTACTTC. It is translated as CASSLRFWGNKENIQYF. The chain is built from TRBV28 and TRBJ2-4; no firm D call. V shed 2 bases and J shed 5 bases, with 19 bases lying between them. The CDR3 runs to 17 residues. CDR1 and CDR2 from the germline V gene are MDHEN and SYDVKM.

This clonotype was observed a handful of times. CDR3 residues: CASSASGQSNCTF. The CDR3 nucleotides are TGCGCCAGCAGCGCCTCGGGACAGTCCAATTGCACCTTC. This chain connects TRBV5-1 to TRBJ1-2, with 7 positions matching TRBD1. Germline CDR1 SGHRS, CDR2 YFSETQ. The V and J ends lost 4 bases and 13 bases, in that order; junction bases with no gene match: 13. This CDR3 spans 13 amino acids.

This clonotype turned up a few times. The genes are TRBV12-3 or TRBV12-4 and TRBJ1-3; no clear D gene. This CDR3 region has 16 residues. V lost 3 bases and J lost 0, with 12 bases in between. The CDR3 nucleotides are TGTGCCAGCAGTTTCTACCCAGGCACCTCTGGAAACACCATATATTTT. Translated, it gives CASSFYPGTSGNTIYF.

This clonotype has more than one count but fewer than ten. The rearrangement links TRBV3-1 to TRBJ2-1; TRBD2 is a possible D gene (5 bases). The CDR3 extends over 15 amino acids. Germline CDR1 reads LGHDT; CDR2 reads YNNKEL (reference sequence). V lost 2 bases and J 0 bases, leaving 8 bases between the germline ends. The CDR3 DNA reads TGTGCCAGCAGCCAAAGAGCGGACTCCTACAATGAGCAGTTCTTC. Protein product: CASSQRADSYNEQFF.

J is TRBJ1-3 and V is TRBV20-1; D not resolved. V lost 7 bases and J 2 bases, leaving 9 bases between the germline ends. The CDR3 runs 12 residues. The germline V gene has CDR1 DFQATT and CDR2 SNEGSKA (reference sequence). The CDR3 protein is CSVWTPGNTIYF. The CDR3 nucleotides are TGCAGTGTGTGGACCCCTGGAAACACCATATATTTT.

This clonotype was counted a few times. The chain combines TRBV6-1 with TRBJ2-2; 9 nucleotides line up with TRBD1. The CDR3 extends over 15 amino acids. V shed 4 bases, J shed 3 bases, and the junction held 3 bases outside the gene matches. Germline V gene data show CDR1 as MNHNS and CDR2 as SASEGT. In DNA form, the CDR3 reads TGTGCCAGCAGTGCCCGGACAGGGGACACCGGGGAGCTGTTTTTT. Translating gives CASSARTGDTGELFF.

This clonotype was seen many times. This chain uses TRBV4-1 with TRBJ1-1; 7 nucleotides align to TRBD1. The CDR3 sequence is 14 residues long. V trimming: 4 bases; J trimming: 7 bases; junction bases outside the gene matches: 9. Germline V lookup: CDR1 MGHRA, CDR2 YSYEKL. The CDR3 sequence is CASSPRLRDSEAFF. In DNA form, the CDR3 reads TGCGCCAGCAGCCCACGTCTCCGGGACAGTGAAGCTTTCTTT.

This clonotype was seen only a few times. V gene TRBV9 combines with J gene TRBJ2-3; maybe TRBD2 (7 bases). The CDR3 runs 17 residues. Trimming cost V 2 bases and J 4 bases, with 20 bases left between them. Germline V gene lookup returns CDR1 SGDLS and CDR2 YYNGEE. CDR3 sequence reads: CASSVGGALPGADTQYF. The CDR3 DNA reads TGTGCCAGCAGCGTGGGGGGGGCGCTCCCCGGGGCAGATACGCAGTATTTT.

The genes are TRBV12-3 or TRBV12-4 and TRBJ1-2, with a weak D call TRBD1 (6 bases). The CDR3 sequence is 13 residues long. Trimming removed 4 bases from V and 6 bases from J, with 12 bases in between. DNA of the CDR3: TGTGCCAGCAGTTCCACAGGGATTGATGGCTACACCTTC. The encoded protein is CASSSTGIDGYTF.

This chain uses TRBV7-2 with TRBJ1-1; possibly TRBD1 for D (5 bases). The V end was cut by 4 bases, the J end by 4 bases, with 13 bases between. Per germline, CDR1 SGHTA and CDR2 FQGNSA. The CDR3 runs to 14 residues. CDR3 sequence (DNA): TGTGCCAGCAGCTCCTCCTGGGGCGGCACTGAAGCTTTCTTT. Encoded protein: CASSSSWGGTEAFF.

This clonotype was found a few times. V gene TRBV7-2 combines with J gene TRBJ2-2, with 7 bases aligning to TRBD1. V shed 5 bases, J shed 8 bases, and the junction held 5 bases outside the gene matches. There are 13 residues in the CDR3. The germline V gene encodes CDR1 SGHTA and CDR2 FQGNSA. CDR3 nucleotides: TGTGCCAGCAGCCTCCCGGGACAGGGGGAGCTGTTTTTT. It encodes CASSLPGQGELFF.

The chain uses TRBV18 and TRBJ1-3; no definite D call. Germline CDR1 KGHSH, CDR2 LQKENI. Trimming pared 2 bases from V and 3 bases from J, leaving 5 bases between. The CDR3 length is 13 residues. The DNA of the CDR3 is TGTGCCAGCTCACCAGGGAATGGAAACACCATATATTTT. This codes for CASSPGNGNTIYF.

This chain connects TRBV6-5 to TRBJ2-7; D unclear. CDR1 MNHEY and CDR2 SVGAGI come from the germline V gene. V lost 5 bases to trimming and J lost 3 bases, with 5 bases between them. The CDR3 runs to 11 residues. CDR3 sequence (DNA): TGTGCCAGCAGTGCCCGCTACGAGCAGTACGTC. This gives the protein CASSARYEQYV.

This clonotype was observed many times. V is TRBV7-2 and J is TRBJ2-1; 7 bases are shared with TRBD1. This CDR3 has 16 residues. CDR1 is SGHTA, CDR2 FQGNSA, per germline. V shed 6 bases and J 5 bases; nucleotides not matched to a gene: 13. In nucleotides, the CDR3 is TGTGCCAGCAGGACAATCCCTGGGACAGCCCACAATGAGCAGTTCTTC. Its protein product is CASRTIPGTAHNEQFF.

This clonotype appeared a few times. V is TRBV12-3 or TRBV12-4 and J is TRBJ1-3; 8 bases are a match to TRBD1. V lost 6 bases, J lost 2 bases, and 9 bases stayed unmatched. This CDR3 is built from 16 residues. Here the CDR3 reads CASRRQGRLTGNTIYF. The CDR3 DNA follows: TGTGCCAGCAGGCGACAGGGGAGGCTTACTGGAAACACCATATATTTT.

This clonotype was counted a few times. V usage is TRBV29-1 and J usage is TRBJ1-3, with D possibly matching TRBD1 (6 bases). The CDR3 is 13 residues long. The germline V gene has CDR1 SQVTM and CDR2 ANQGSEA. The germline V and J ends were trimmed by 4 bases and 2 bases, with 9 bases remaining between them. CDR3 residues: CSVGWGPGNTIYF. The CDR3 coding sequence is TGCAGCGTTGGGTGGGGGCCTGGAAACACCATATATTTT.

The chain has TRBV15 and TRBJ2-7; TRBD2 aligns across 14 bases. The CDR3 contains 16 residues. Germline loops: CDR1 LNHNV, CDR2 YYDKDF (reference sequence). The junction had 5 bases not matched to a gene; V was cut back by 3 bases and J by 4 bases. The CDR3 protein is CATSSGTSGGPYEQYF. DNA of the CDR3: TGTGCCACCAGCAGCGGGACTAGCGGGGGCCCTTACGAGCAGTACTTC.